This entry describes one T cell receptor beta chain. The regulatory T cell sort gate was CD4+CD25hiCD127low/negative. TCRdb keeps only in-frame clones here, not all; method: immunoSEQ multiplex PCR. This sample has 23,000 or so clones, with around 90% found just once. V shed 7 bases and J shed 5 bases, with 11 bases lying between them. The CDR3 has 12 amino acids. Germline-derived CDR1 and CDR2 are SNHLY and FYNNEI. The data derive from a study of B cell selection in AIRE deficiency. The rearrangement joins TRBV2 to TRBJ2-5; no reliable D call. Sequences were obtained from CD4+CD25+ Tregs sorted from PBMCs. The origin of this receptor is a human donor in good health. The CDR3 region has the DNA TGTGCCAGCAAGTTAGAGTCCGAGACCCAGTACTTC. Translating it yields CASKLESETQYF.